The rows below give T cell receptor beta chains drawn from one sample of a study of ipilimumab plus nivolumab after autologous stem cell transplantation. Data came from immunoSEQ multiplex PCR; TCRdb stores just in-frame clones and leaves some out. The sample yields tens of thousands of clones, 75% to 85% seen once. Sequencing was performed on PBMCs, taken in a trial of ipilimumab plus nivolumab as post-transplant consolidation. Source of these receptors: a male donor with diffuse large B-cell lymphoma. Both conserved end residues are part of each CDR3. Each record gives: V gene, D gene, clone size, J gene, CDR3 protein, CDR3 DNA. A D gene is named only where the DNA matches it firmly. Clone size is given for some rows only: seen once, a few or many times, or a class if the clone is expanded.

v_gene: TRBV2
d_gene: NA
abundance: NA
j_gene: TRBJ1-1
CDR3aa: CASSVKPNTEAFF
CDR3nt: TGTGCCAGCAGTGTGAAGCCGAACACTGAAGCTTTCTTT

v_gene: TRBV5-4
d_gene: NA
abundance: NA
j_gene: TRBJ1-1
CDR3aa: CATRGAGEAFF
CDR3nt: TGTGCCACTCGAGGGGCAGGGGAAGCTTTCTTT

v_gene: TRBV5-1
d_gene: NA
abundance: NA
j_gene: TRBJ1-5
CDR3aa: CASSLGVGGYQPQHF
CDR3nt: TGCGCCAGCAGCTTGGGGGTCGGGGGGTATCAGCCCCAGCATTTT

v_gene: TRBV6-1
d_gene: NA
abundance: NA
j_gene: TRBJ2-5
CDR3aa: CASRGSGTAQETQYF
CDR3nt: TGTGCCAGCAGAGGATCCGGGACGGCTCAAGAGACCCAGTACTTC

v_gene: TRBV18
d_gene: NA
abundance: NA
j_gene: TRBJ2-5
CDR3aa: CASSPTTGKVETQYF
CDR3nt: TGTGCCAGCTCACCAACGACAGGCAAAGTGGAGACCCAGTACTTC

v_gene: TRBV5-5
d_gene: NA
abundance: NA
j_gene: TRBJ1-1
CDR3aa: CASSFRDTEAFF
CDR3nt: TGTGCCAGCAGCTTCCGGGACACTGAAGCTTTCTTT

v_gene: TRBV11-1
d_gene: NA
abundance: medium-sized
j_gene: TRBJ2-6
CDR3aa: CASRSQVSGANVLTF
CDR3nt: TGTGCCAGCAGATCACAGGTCTCTGGGGCCAACGTCCTGACTTTC

v_gene: TRBV7-8
d_gene: TRBD2
abundance: NA
j_gene: TRBJ2-1
CDR3aa: CASSSLAGGLNEQFF
CDR3nt: TGTGCCAGCAGTTCCCTAGCGGGGGGGCTGAATGAGCAGTTCTTC

v_gene: TRBV10-2
d_gene: NA
abundance: NA
j_gene: TRBJ2-2
CDR3aa: CASSRTDANTGELFF
CDR3nt: TGCGCCAGCAGTCGGACGGACGCGAACACCGGGGAGCTGTTTTTT

v_gene: TRBV11-3
d_gene: TRBD2
abundance: NA
j_gene: TRBJ2-3
CDR3aa: CASSPGLAGRRTDTQYF
CDR3nt: TGTGCCAGCAGCCCCGGACTAGCGGGGAGACGCACAGATACGCAGTATTTT

v_gene: TRBV2
d_gene: NA
abundance: NA
j_gene: TRBJ1-2
CDR3aa: CASSDGYGYTF
CDR3nt: TGTGCCAGCTCGGACGGCTATGGCTACACCTTC

v_gene: TRBV15
d_gene: NA
abundance: NA
j_gene: TRBJ1-2
CDR3aa: CATSKPGASNYGYTF
CDR3nt: TGTGCCACCAGCAAACCAGGGGCCTCTAACTATGGCTACACCTTC

v_gene: TRBV5-1
d_gene: NA
abundance: NA
j_gene: TRBJ2-5
CDR3aa: CASSMVGGQETQYF
CDR3nt: TGCGCCAGCAGCATGGTTGGGGGTCAAGAGACCCAGTACTTC

v_gene: TRBV12-5
d_gene: NA
abundance: NA
j_gene: TRBJ1-1
CDR3aa: CASGLGTGEAFF
CDR3nt: TGTGCTAGTGGTTTGGGAACAGGGGAAGCTTTCTTT

v_gene: TRBV7-8
d_gene: NA
abundance: few
j_gene: TRBJ1-6
CDR3aa: CASRPPGGNNSPLHF
CDR3nt: TGTGCCAGCAGACCCCCCGGAGGGAACAATTCACCCCTCCACTTT

v_gene: TRBV18
d_gene: TRBD2
abundance: NA
j_gene: TRBJ2-2
CDR3aa: CASSPLAGGNTGELFF
CDR3nt: TGTGCCAGCTCACCACTAGCGGGGGGAAACACCGGGGAGCTGTTTTTT

v_gene: TRBV5-6
d_gene: NA
abundance: NA
j_gene: TRBJ2-7
CDR3aa: CASSLPFFSGTRGTYEQYF
CDR3nt: TGTGCCAGCAGCTTACCATTCTTTTCTGGGACACGGGGAACCTACGAGCAGTACTTC

v_gene: TRBV4-1
d_gene: NA
abundance: NA
j_gene: TRBJ1-1
CDR3aa: CASSQTGAEAFF
CDR3nt: TGCGCCAGCAGCCAGACGGGGGCTGAAGCTTTCTTT

v_gene: TRBV5-4
d_gene: TRBD1
abundance: NA
j_gene: TRBJ2-7
CDR3aa: CASGSGQGANHEQYF
CDR3nt: TGTGCCAGCGGATCCGGACAGGGGGCTAACCACGAGCAGTACTTC

v_gene: TRBV5-4
d_gene: NA
abundance: NA
j_gene: TRBJ1-1
CDR3aa: CASSLRSSLPMNTEAFF
CDR3nt: TGTGCCAGCAGCTTGCGTTCTTCCCTTCCGATGAACACTGAAGCTTTCTTT

v_gene: TRBV7-2
d_gene: NA
abundance: NA
j_gene: TRBJ2-1
CDR3aa: CASSLDGDTSYNEQFF
CDR3nt: TGTGCCAGCAGCTTAGATGGGGACACCTCCTACAATGAGCAGTTCTTC

v_gene: TRBV6-1
d_gene: TRBD1
abundance: NA
j_gene: TRBJ1-5
CDR3aa: CASSENGQGTGQPQHF
CDR3nt: TGTGCCAGCAGTGAAAACGGACAGGGGACGGGACAGCCCCAGCATTTT

v_gene: TRBV5-1
d_gene: NA
abundance: NA
j_gene: TRBJ1-4
CDR3aa: CASSLTATTNEKLFF
CDR3nt: TGCGCCAGCAGCTTGACAGCAACAACTAATGAAAAACTGTTTTTT

v_gene: TRBV9
d_gene: NA
abundance: NA
j_gene: TRBJ2-5
CDR3aa: CASSVETGQETQYF
CDR3nt: TGTGCCAGCAGCGTAGAGACTGGCCAAGAGACCCAGTACTTC

v_gene: TRBV18
d_gene: TRBD1
abundance: NA
j_gene: TRBJ2-7
CDR3aa: CASSPPSGGDEQYF
CDR3nt: TGTGCCAGCTCACCACCGTCAGGGGGCGACGAGCAGTACTTC

v_gene: TRBV5-1
d_gene: NA
abundance: NA
j_gene: TRBJ2-2
CDR3aa: CASSLGYRDTNTGELFF
CDR3nt: TGCGCCAGCAGCTTGGGATATCGGGACACAAACACCGGGGAGCTGTTTTTT

v_gene: TRBV5-1
d_gene: NA
abundance: NA
j_gene: TRBJ2-7
CDR3aa: CASSLGGASYEQYF
CDR3nt: TGCGCCAGCAGCTTGGGGGGAGCTTCGTACGAGCAGTACTTC

v_gene: TRBV28
d_gene: NA
abundance: NA
j_gene: TRBJ2-1
CDR3aa: CASSFSFLRNPGYNEQFF
CDR3nt: TGTGCCAGCAGTTTTTCATTCCTAAGAAACCCAGGGTACAATGAGCAGTTCTTC

v_gene: TRBV2
d_gene: TRBD1
abundance: NA
j_gene: TRBJ2-2
CDR3aa: CASRTFLATGGHTGELFF
CDR3nt: TGTGCCAGCAGGACATTCCTGGCTACAGGGGGCCACACCGGGGAGCTGTTTTTT

v_gene: TRBV9
d_gene: TRBD1
abundance: NA
j_gene: TRBJ1-2
CDR3aa: CASSVGTGLYGYTF
CDR3nt: TGTGCCAGCAGCGTAGGGACAGGGCTATATGGCTACACCTTC

v_gene: TRBV27
d_gene: TRBD1
abundance: few
j_gene: TRBJ1-2
CDR3aa: CASSQTGFRSYTF
CDR3nt: TGTGCCAGCAGTCAGACAGGGTTCCGTAGCTACACCTTC

v_gene: TRBV18
d_gene: NA
abundance: NA
j_gene: TRBJ1-6
CDR3aa: CASSPYNSPLHF
CDR3nt: TGTGCCAGCTCACCTTATAATTCACCCCTCCACTTT

v_gene: TRBV7-2
d_gene: NA
abundance: NA
j_gene: TRBJ1-1
CDR3aa: CASSQGPLEFNTEAFF
CDR3nt: TGTGCCAGCAGCCAGGGACCCTTAGAATTTAACACTGAAGCTTTCTTT

v_gene: TRBV27
d_gene: NA
abundance: NA
j_gene: TRBJ1-1
CDR3aa: CASSLRVLEGRNTEAFF
CDR3nt: TGTGCCAGCAGTTTAAGGGTCTTGGAGGGAAGGAACACTGAAGCTTTCTTT

v_gene: TRBV4-1
d_gene: NA
abundance: NA
j_gene: TRBJ1-2
CDR3aa: CASSQEARARGYTF
CDR3nt: TGCGCCAGCAGCCAAGAGGCACGGGCCCGGGGCTACACCTTC

v_gene: TRBV2
d_gene: NA
abundance: NA
j_gene: TRBJ1-5
CDR3aa: CASTSGDQPQHF
CDR3nt: TGTGCCAGCACTAGCGGGGATCAGCCCCAGCATTTT

v_gene: TRBV5-4
d_gene: TRBD2
abundance: NA
j_gene: TRBJ2-7
CDR3aa: CASSLGTSGDPYEQYF
CDR3nt: TGTGCCAGCAGCTTGGGGACTAGCGGGGACCCCTACGAGCAGTACTTC

v_gene: TRBV7-2
d_gene: NA
abundance: NA
j_gene: TRBJ1-3
CDR3aa: CASSRTRDPGNTIYF
CDR3nt: TGTGCCAGCAGCCGAACCAGGGATCCAGGAAACACCATATATTTT

v_gene: TRBV18
d_gene: NA
abundance: NA
j_gene: TRBJ1-2
CDR3aa: CASSARGALDHGYTF
CDR3nt: TGTGCCAGCTCAGCACGGGGGGCACTTGATCATGGCTACACCTTC

v_gene: TRBV5-1
d_gene: NA
abundance: NA
j_gene: TRBJ1-6
CDR3aa: CASKEYGGLSRSPLHF
CDR3nt: TGCGCCAGCAAGGAGTACGGGGGATTGTCGAGGTCACCCCTCCACTTT

v_gene: TRBV2
d_gene: TRBD1
abundance: once
j_gene: TRBJ1-5
CDR3aa: CASRADRASNQPQHF
CDR3nt: TGTGCCAGCAGAGCCGACAGGGCAAGCAATCAGCCCCAGCATTTT

v_gene: TRBV6-1
d_gene: NA
abundance: NA
j_gene: TRBJ1-1
CDR3aa: CASSRPGGAEAFF
CDR3nt: TGTGCCAGCAGTCGCCCCGGGGGGGCTGAAGCTTTCTTT

v_gene: TRBV6-6
d_gene: TRBD1
abundance: NA
j_gene: TRBJ2-5
CDR3aa: CASSDRGGEETQYF
CDR3nt: TGTGCCAGCAGCGACAGGGGTGGCGAAGAGACCCAGTACTTC

v_gene: TRBV28
d_gene: NA
abundance: NA
j_gene: TRBJ1-1
CDR3aa: CASSLGRGSPGDTEAFF
CDR3nt: TGTGCCAGCAGTCTCGGTAGGGGCTCGCCGGGGGACACTGAAGCTTTCTTT

v_gene: TRBV30
d_gene: TRBD2
abundance: NA
j_gene: TRBJ2-2
CDR3aa: CAWRGTSGPTGELFF
CDR3nt: TGTGCCTGGAGAGGGACTAGCGGACCGACCGGGGAGCTGTTTTTT

v_gene: TRBV6-5
d_gene: TRBD1
abundance: NA
j_gene: TRBJ2-7
CDR3aa: CASAQGDEQYF
CDR3nt: TGTGCCAGTGCACAGGGGGACGAGCAGTACTTC

v_gene: TRBV18
d_gene: NA
abundance: NA
j_gene: TRBJ2-5
CDR3aa: CASSPGSISETQYF
CDR3nt: TGTGCCAGCTCACCAGGTAGCATCTCAGAGACCCAGTACTTC

v_gene: TRBV7-2
d_gene: NA
abundance: NA
j_gene: TRBJ2-5
CDR3aa: CASSPGVVETQYF
CDR3nt: TGTGCCAGCAGTCCAGGGGTGGTTGAGACCCAGTACTTC